What follows is one TCR beta chain and its context. A few counts support this clone. Its cognate antigen has yet to be identified. Nothing much larger sits one base from this clone, and base qualities are not available. The data belong to a study of shared clonotypes between healthy human individuals (dated by TCRdb to between 2020 and 2021). Looking at the study overall: The cohort comprised a couple of women and a few men aged 18 to 49 years. Each donor's leukapheresis produced roughly between roughly 0.85 and 10 billion PBMCs. Different laboratories and diverse techniques were used to prepare libraries and sequence TCR repertoires, to increase sequencing depth and limit assay-specific biases. The study deeply sequenced blood TCR repertoires of five healthy adults to estimate repertoire size and the extent of clonotype sharing between individuals. What the work shows at the level of the full study, not this receptor alone: Pairwise subsampling indicated that sequencing depth was expected to affect the degree of clonotype sharing among donors. Because the study included only a small number of donors, the genetic and exposure-history diversity represented was limited. Sampling was restricted to blood, and TCR repertoires in tissues likely differ from the TCR repertoires found in blood.

Healthy HIV-negative adults with no recently reported acute infections or vaccinations were included as donors. All donors were Caucasian adults living in Nashville, Tennessee, USA. For unsorted samples, 85 million to 100 million PBMCs were counted, and genomic DNA was extracted using the QIAamp DNA Blood Mini kit. Blood was collected by leukapheresis, and PBMCs were isolated by Ficoll-Histopaque density gradient centrifugation and then cryopreserved in liquid nitrogen vapor phase. TCR CDR3 regions were amplified from genomic DNA by multiplex PCR using the deep immunoSEQ assay. For each cell subset, the extracted genomic DNA was distributed evenly across all wells of several immunoSEQ 96-well plates, and each plate served as one replicate. Each replicate PCR for unsorted PBMC received 250 to 300 ng genomic DNA, equal to 30,000 or so T cell genomes. Ten immunoSEQ deep assay plates were used to sequence unsorted PBMC genomic DNA. Purified libraries were quantified with a Qubit 3.0 fluorometer, sized on a Bioanalyzer 2100, and re-quantified with the KAPA Library Quantification kit. Each immunoSEQ 96-well plate was sequenced on its own single-read 150-cycle Illumina NextSeq 550 flow cell. The original pipeline was this. Because the immunoSEQ output held only junctional sequences and lacked quality scores, the filtering could not match the filtering applied to full-length reads. Sequences were annotated with PyIR, a Python wrapper for IgBLAST v1.9, and V/J genes and CDR3 were assigned using IMGT germline references. Reads were filtered out if the reads had weak V/J assignments (E-value above 1e-6), no CDR3, stop codons, out-of-frame junctions, or ambiguous translated residues. V3J clonotypes were defined as sequences sharing the same inferred V gene, J gene, and CDR3 amino acid sequence. Percentage overlap between repertoires was computed as shared unique clonotypes divided by the size of the smaller repertoire. RTK rarefaction, the Chao1 estimator, and Recon v2.1 estimates of unobserved clonotypes were used to assess repertoire richness. What TCRdb holds here is the immuneACCESS table cut down to in-frame rearrangements. Part of the clones is not present; checked against another copy, under half of the missing clones reflect an unresolved V gene, and the others are unexplained. V and J calls and clone size are those listed in that table; D and trimming were worked out from the DNA. The sample table contains some 490,000 clones; only one count was recorded for more than 75% of them. The biggest ten clones account for around 11% of the sample.

The germline V gene gives CDR1 as SGHTA and CDR2 as FQGNSA. Unmatched junction bases come to 13, with V trimmed by 5 bases and J by 7 bases. Including the terminal cysteine and phenylalanine, the CDR3 comprises 15 residues. Of the read, only the CDR3 DNA is kept; its 45 bases are in frame from base 1. The TCR was taken from a woman aged 40 to 50 in good health. Some clones in this sample may be carry-over from other donors' samples. The sequenced material came from PBMCs. The rearranged segments are TRBV7-2 and TRBJ2-7, with 8 bases aligning to TRBD2. The sequenced DNA is TGTGCCAGCAGCCAAGTCGCTAGCGGGCAGGGGGAGCAGTACTTC. It translates as CASSQVASGQGEQYF.